In this sample, the clone carrying this T cell receptor (beta chain) turned up once. Its specificity is not known. The entry originates in a study of cytomegalovirus exposure and HLA in healthy donors. Study observations and caveats: Accurate HLA-A and HLA-B prediction from TCR beta sequences was reported for most subjects.

The PCR had 60 Vbeta and 13 Jbeta primers. Assay used: immunoSEQ multiplex PCR; TCRdb lists only in-frame clones, some missing. The table has around 64,000 clones, 86% seen once. Sequenced material: PBMCs. This TCR came from a woman aged 25 to 45 in good health and CMV-seronegative.

In DNA, the CDR3 is TGTGCCAGCAGCGCCAATCTAGCGGGAGTTTTCAATGAGCAGTTCTTC. The encoded protein is CASSANLAGVFNEQFF. The chain recombines TRBV9 with TRBJ2-1, with 10 bases fitting TRBD2. CDR1 is SGDLS and CDR2 is YYNGEE in the germline V gene. There are 16 residues in the CDR3. V lost 3 bases to trimming and J lost 6 bases; unmatched junction nucleotides: 9. Complete variable domain (other parts from reference TRBV9 and TRBJ2-1): DSGVTQTPKHLITATGQRVTLRCSPRSGDLSVYWYQQSLDQGLQFLIQYYNGEERAKGNILERFSAQQFPDLHSELNLSSLELGDSALYFCASSANLAGVFNEQFFGPGTRLTVL.